This record concerns one T cell receptor (beta chain) sequence. Sequencing used immunoSEQ v3. The table came from immunoSEQ multiplex PCR; TCRdb's copy has only in-frame clones and leaves some out. This sample has 95,000 or so clones, with approximately 65% found just once. Time point meaning: pre-treatment sample, taken before nivolumab and TIL therapy. Most excised metastases sampled were pleural nodules or supraclavicular lymph nodes. Progressing patients received lymphodepletion, expanded TIL infusion and IL-2. Stage 4 NSCLC adults joined between 2017 and 2020. The data are from a study of TIL therapy for anti-PD-1-resistant metastatic lung cancer. Study in general: Most patients had lung adenocarcinoma.

This CDR3 has 14 residues. Germline CDR1 KGHSH, CDR2 LQKENI. J lost 3 bases, V lost 4 bases, and 4 bases had no gene match. The chain employs TRBV18 and TRBJ2-3; 7 bases map to TRBD1. The TCR sequence derives from a person aged 25-85 years with non-small cell lung cancer. Sequenced here: tumor tissue, sampled at baseline. CDR3 sequence reads: CASSRLTGTDTQYF. In DNA form, the CDR3 reads TGTGCCAGCTCACGGCTGACAGGGACAGATACGCAGTATTTT. Looking up the rest from reference TRBV18 and TRBJ2-3 gives the full variable domain: NAGVMQNPRHLVRRRGQEARLRCSPMKGHSHVYWYRQLPEEGLKFMVYLQKENIIDESGMPKERFSAEFPKEGPSILRIQQVVRGDSAAYFCASSRLTGTDTQYFGPGTRLTVL.